This is a list of T cell receptor beta chains from one sample in a study of blood T cell repertoires in COVID-19. The table came from immunoSEQ multiplex PCR; TCRdb's copy has only in-frame clones and leaves some out. The sample has around 46,000 clones; roughly four fifths are singletons. Sequences were obtained from peripheral blood. Source of these receptors: a man aged 35-49 years with acute or convalescent COVID-19. CDR3s include the opening cysteine and the closing phenylalanine or tryptophan. A D gene is named only where the DNA matches it firmly. Clone size is given for some rows only: seen once, a few or many times, or a class if the clone is expanded.

>-|TRBJ2-1|-|TRBV2
CASSGRGLGYNEQFF
TGTGCCAGCAGTGGACGTGGACTGGGGTACAATGAGCAGTTCTTC
>-|TRBJ2-5|once|TRBV3-1/TRBV3-2
CASSPKGRPETQYF
TGTGCCAGCAGCCCAAAGGGGAGGCCGGAGACCCAGTACTTC
>TRBD1|TRBJ1-5|-|TRBV18
CASSPGTGNNQPQHF
TGTGCCAGCTCGCCCGGGACAGGGAATAATCAGCCCCAGCATTTT
>-|TRBJ2-5|-|TRBV7-7
CASSLPGDRGETQYF
TGTGCCAGCAGCTTACCAGGGGATAGGGGAGAGACCCAGTACTTC
>TRBD2|TRBJ2-1|-|TRBV19
CASSQSGGHYNEQFF
TGTGCCAGTAGCCAAAGCGGGGGGCACTACAATGAGCAGTTCTTC
>-|TRBJ1-4|-|TRBV7-2
CASSYRGSFNEKLFF
TGTGCCAGCAGCTATCGGGGTTCTTTTAATGAAAAACTGTTTTTT
>-|TRBJ1-3|-|TRBV10-2
CASSVKGDTIYF
TGCGCCAGCAGTGTAAAGGGGGACACCATATATTTT
>TRBD2|TRBJ2-3|-|TRBV19
CASSSQRGTYTQYF
TGTGCCAGTAGTTCCCAGCGGGGAACTTATACGCAGTATTTT
>-|TRBJ2-3|-|TRBV4-2
CASSRGGASTDTQYF
TGTGCCAGCAGCCGGGGCGGGGCTAGCACAGATACGCAGTATTTT
>-|TRBJ1-1|once|TRBV28
CASSFVPMNTEAFF
TGTGCCAGCAGTTTTGTTCCAATGAACACTGAAGCTTTCTTT
>-|TRBJ1-2|-|TRBV18
CASSPNPGMNYGYTF
TGTGCCAGCTCACCTAATCCCGGTATGAACTATGGCTACACCTTC
>-|TRBJ1-6|-|TRBV6-5
CASSYSVPGIGSPLHF
TGTGCCAGCAGTTACTCGGTCCCGGGAATAGGATCACCCCTCCACTTT
>TRBD1|TRBJ2-3|-|TRBV19
CASTESDRGADTQYF
TGTGCCAGTACCGAATCGGACAGGGGAGCGGATACGCAGTATTTT
>-|TRBJ2-1|-|TRBV20-1
CRSGNEQFF
TGCAGGTCGGGTAATGAGCAGTTCTTC
>-|TRBJ1-2|-|TRBV5-1
CASSLGAFGYTF
TGCGCCAGCAGCTTGGGGGCTTTTGGCTACACCTTC
>-|TRBJ1-1|-|TRBV6-5
CASSSSTAQAFF
TGTGCCAGCAGTTCTAGCACAGCGCAAGCTTTCTTT
>-|TRBJ1-1|-|TRBV6-5
CASSRRENTEAFF
TGTGCCAGCAGCAGACGGGAGAACACTGAAGCTTTCTTT
>TRBD1|TRBJ2-4|-|TRBV5-1
CASKQEDRMNIQYF
TGCGCCAGCAAACAGGAGGACAGGATGAACATTCAGTACTTC
>TRBD1|TRBJ2-5|-|TRBV5-6
CASSRQGAETQYF
TGTGCCAGCAGCCGACAGGGGGCGGAGACCCAGTACTTC
>TRBD2|TRBJ2-5|-|TRBV11-2
CASSFSGGGQTQYF
TGTGCCAGCAGCTTTAGCGGGGGGGGGCAGACCCAGTACTTC